The present entry profiles one TCR beta chain with its context. Its target is unknown. The junction differs from germline at one of its ends, possibly a read error. cDNA libraries of TCR beta carried unique molecular identifiers. There were about 0.95 to 11 million T cells, and approximately 500,000 cDNA molecules came from them. MiXCR, applied by TCRdb to the PCR reads, yields one record per CDR3 protein. The sample contains roughly 570,000 distinct CDR3 sequences, under 40% of which appear only once. The data stem from a study of post-analysis software for immune sequencing data. Study results and limitations: Compared against controls, patients with multiple sclerosis displayed significantly lower normalized Chao1 diversity. Samples prepared in the same batch strongly co-clustered by F measure.

Sequencing was done on a sample of blood. The clonotype was recovered from a girl younger than 18 with multiple sclerosis.

The CDR3 DNA reads as TGCAGTGCAACGGGTATAGCGACAGATATGCAGTATTTT. Translation: CSATGIATDMQYF. The rearrangement uses TRBV20-1 and TRBJ2-3; D may match TRBD1 or TRBD2 (5 bases each). Germline V CDR1 and CDR2: DFQATT, SNEGSKA (reference sequence). This CDR3 is built from 13 residues.